This TCR beta chain comes out of a study of shared clonotypes between healthy human individuals. Study at large: Per donor, three plates held CD4 naive cells, three held CD4 memory, two held CD8 naive and one held CD8 memory.

V was trimmed by 2 bases and J by 4 bases, leaving 8 bases between them. CDR1 and CDR2 (germline): MNHEY, SVGAGI. The CDR3 consists of 13 residues. About this clone: Its antigen is as yet unknown.

It was CD45RO-negative cells, positively selected for CCR7, that made up naive CD8 cells, with terminally differentiated effector memory CD45RA+ cells excluded. Study-wide results and caveats: Only a few donors were included, so the genetic and exposure-history diversity represented was limited.

The assay was immunoSEQ multiplex PCR, and TCRdb's table has in-frame clones only and misses some. Among about 2.2 million clones listed, just under 95% were seen once. The specimen sequenced was naive CD8+ T cells from PBMCs. The rearrangement uses TRBV6-5 and TRBJ1-2; D is ambiguous. This receptor was taken from a man aged 18 to 30 in good health. Some clones in this sample may be carry-over from other donors' samples. The CDR3 sequence: CASSYGRSYGYTF. The CDR3 region has the DNA TGTGCCAGCAGTTACGGGCGGAGCTATGGCTACACCTTC.